The 18 T cell receptor beta chains listed next were all sequenced from one sample in a study of blood T cell repertoires in COVID-19. The data were produced by immunoSEQ multiplex PCR, yet TCRdb's version contains in-frame clones alone and is incomplete. The profile shows around 370,000 clones, 88% of them singletons. What was sequenced was PBMCs or T cells enriched from blood (not recorded which). The receptors were gathered from a woman between 18 and 29 years old who had recovered from COVID-19.

This sequence joins TRBV18 and TRBJ1-5; TRBD1 is a possible D gene (6 bases). The CDR3 consists of 16 residues. Germline assignment: CDR1 KGHSH and CDR2 LQKENI. V was shortened by 1 base and J by 5 bases, with 15 bases between the two germline ends. The CDR3 spells CASSPQATGTHQPQHF. The CDR3, as DNA: TGTGCCAGCTCACCACAGGCAACAGGGACCCATCAGCCCCAGCATTTT.

The rearrangement uses TRBV6-5 and TRBJ1-5; D uncertain. This CDR3 comprises 13 residues. The V end was cut by 0 bases, the J end by 11 bases, with 11 bases between. The V gene's germline CDR1 is MNHEY and CDR2 SVGAGI. The DNA for the CDR3 is TGTGCCAGCAGTTACTCGGAGTCCGGGGCCCAGCATTTT. Encoded protein: CASSYSESGAQHF.

V and J are TRBV7-2 and TRBJ2-4; 11 bases map to TRBD2. Germline assignment: CDR1 SGHTA and CDR2 FQGNSA. CDR3 size: 18 residues. J gave up 0 bases and V 5 bases, and 9 bases lay outside the gene matches. The CDR3 coding sequence is TGTGCCAGCAGCACCGGGACTAGCGGTCTGCTAGCCAAAAACATTCAGTACTTC. Amino acid sequence: CASSTGTSGLLAKNIQYF. The variable domain in full, completed from reference TRBV7-2 and TRBJ2-4, reads GAGVSQSPSNKVTEKGKDVELRCDPISGHTALYWYRQSLGQGLEFLIYFQGNSAPDKSGLPSDRFSAERTGGSVSTLTIQRTQQEDSAVYLCASSTGTSGLLAKNIQYFGAGTRLSVL.

This clone occurred once. J is TRBJ2-5 and V is TRBV30; 11 positions agree with TRBD2. Germline V lookup: CDR1 GTSNPN, CDR2 SVGIG (reference sequence). The CDR3 runs to 16 residues. Trimming cost V 0 bases and J 5 bases; bases outside gene matches: 8. As DNA, the CDR3 is TGTGCCTGGAGTGTACACCGACTAGCGGGGTGGGAGACCCAGTACTTC. It translates to CAWSVHRLAGWETQYF.

This chain links TRBV10-2 with TRBJ1-5, with TRBD1 matching over 10 bases. Germline CDR1 WSHSY, CDR2 SAAADI. V was clipped by 3 bases and J by 1 base; unmatched bases: 18. The length of the CDR3 is 21 residues. CDR3 region: CASSDLALFRDRGGSNQPQHF. CDR3 nucleotides: TGCGCCAGCAGTGATTTGGCTTTATTCCGGGACAGGGGTGGGAGCAATCAGCCCCAGCATTTT.

J is TRBJ1-5 and V is TRBV29-1, with 7 nucleotides matching TRBD1. This CDR3 comprises 13 residues. Germline assignment: CDR1 SQVTM and CDR2 ANQGSEA. J was trimmed by 6 bases and V by 6 bases; bases with no gene match: 8. The CDR3 is CSVRTGGGQPQHF. CDR3 in DNA: TGCAGCGTCCGGACAGGAGGCGGTCAGCCCCAGCATTTT.

This chain uses TRBV7-2 with TRBJ1-5; no clear D. CDR1 is SGHTA and CDR2 is FQGNSA in the germline V gene. This CDR3 is 15 amino acids long. Trimming shortened V by 5 bases and J by 1 base, and 12 bases separated the two germline ends. The CDR3 spells CASSPGLSSNQPQHF. CDR3 nucleotides: TGTGCCAGCAGCCCCGGACTAAGCAGCAATCAGCCCCAGCATTTT.

The J gene is TRBJ2-1, the V gene TRBV4-1; 7 bases fit TRBD2. CDR1 is MGHRA and CDR2 is YSYEKL in the germline V gene. CDR3 length equals 17 residues. V was clipped by 3 bases and J by 3 bases; unmatched bases: 11. The CDR3 is CASSHHTGTKYYNEQFF. CDR3 sequence (DNA): TGCGCCAGCAGCCATCATACCGGGACTAAGTACTACAATGAGCAGTTCTTC.

The chain uses TRBV19 and TRBJ2-7; 8 bases fit TRBD1. The CDR3 contains 15 residues. Looked up from germline, CDR1 is LNHDA and CDR2 is SQIVND (reference sequence). The junction had 8 bases not matched to a gene; V was cut back by 5 bases and J by 2 bases. DNA of the CDR3: TGTGCCAGTAGTCCCGCAGGACAGGGAGCCTACGAGCAGTACTTC. This encodes CASSPAGQGAYEQYF.

The chain links TRBV3-1 (or the pseudogene TRBV3-2) to TRBJ2-7, with D possibly being TRBD1 (6 bases). The CDR3 covers 15 residues. V was cut by 4 bases and J by 0 bases, with 13 bases left in between. The V gene's germline CDR1 is LGHDT and CDR2 YNNKEL (reference sequence). Here the CDR3 reads CASSPGTDSSYEQYF. The CDR3 DNA reads as TGTGCCAGCAGCCCCGGGACGGACAGCTCCTACGAGCAGTACTTC.

This chain links TRBV6-5 with TRBJ1-4, with 9 bases identical to TRBD1. The germline V gene has CDR1 MNHEY and CDR2 SVGAGI. The CDR3 consists of 12 residues. CDR3 residues: CATGGSKEKLFF. As DNA, the CDR3 is TGTGCGACAGGGGGGTCGAAGGAAAAACTGTTTTTT.

The rearrangement links TRBV4-2 to TRBJ1-4, with TRBD1 matching 9 bases. V was clipped by 4 bases and J by 8 bases; unmatched bases: 20. CDR3 length equals 19 residues. The germline CDR1 and CDR2 sequences are LGHNA and YNFKEQ. Here the CDR3 reads CASSPTSGQGILVKEKLFF. CDR3 sequence (DNA): TGTGCCAGCAGCCCAACGTCGGGACAGGGAATTTTGGTTAAAGAAAAACTGTTTTTT.

The V and J genes are TRBV5-6 and TRBJ1-1; D not resolved. V was shortened by 0 bases and J by 5 bases, with 8 bases between the two germline ends. The CDR3 extends over 13 amino acids. Germline CDR1 is SGHDT and CDR2 is YYEEEE. CDR3 in DNA: TGTGCCAGCAGCTTGGCTTCTTTGACTGAAGCTTTCTTT. Translating it yields CASSLASLTEAFF.

This CDR3 is CASSQTRTEAFF. For the CDR3, the DNA is TGCGCCAGCAGCCAAACTCGCACTGAAGCTTTCTTT. J is TRBJ1-1 and V is TRBV4-1; no definite D call. Trimming left V 2 bases short and J 4 bases short, with 5 bases between. CDR1 is MGHRA and CDR2 is YSYEKL in the germline V gene. The CDR3 extends over 12 amino acids.

The chain joins TRBV4-1 to TRBJ2-7; the match to TRBD1 covers 7 bases. The V gene end was trimmed by 1 base and the J gene end by 5 bases; junction bases not matched to a gene: 8. Germline CDR1 MGHRA, CDR2 YSYEKL. The CDR3 contains 15 residues. Written as DNA, the CDR3 is TGCGCCAGCAGCCAAGGTCGAGGGGGCGGGCACGAGCAGTACTTC. It is translated as CASSQGRGGGHEQYF.

The CDR3 sequence is CASSYLGQTQETQYF. In nucleotides, the CDR3 is TGTGCCAGCAGTTACTTAGGACAGACTCAAGAGACCCAGTACTTC. The chain carries TRBV6-2 or TRBV6-3 and TRBJ2-5, with D possibly TRBD1 on 6 matching bases. The CDR3 contains 15 residues. Germline CDR1 reads MNHEY; CDR2 reads SVGEGT. Trimming took off 1 base at V and 2 bases at J, with 11 bases between the two ends.

This chain links TRBV7-9 with TRBJ2-2; unclear D gene. V was shortened by 4 bases and J by 0 bases, with 9 bases between the two germline ends. Germline lookup yields CDR1 SEHNR and CDR2 FQNEAQ (reference sequence). The CDR3 has 15 residues. The CDR3 bases are TGTGCCAGCAGCTCTGAGTCGGCGAACACCGGGGAGCTGTTTTTT. Its translation: CASSSESANTGELFF.

CDR3 nucleotides: TGTGCCAGCAGGATCGGACAGGACCCCTTCTACGAGCAGTACTTC. Residues: CASRIGQDPFYEQYF. The chain joins TRBV6-5 to TRBJ2-7, with TRBD1 identical over 7 bases. Germline V gene data show CDR1 as MNHEY and CDR2 as SVGAGI. The V and J ends lost 6 bases and 3 bases, in that order; junction bases with no gene match: 11. This CDR3 has 15 residues.